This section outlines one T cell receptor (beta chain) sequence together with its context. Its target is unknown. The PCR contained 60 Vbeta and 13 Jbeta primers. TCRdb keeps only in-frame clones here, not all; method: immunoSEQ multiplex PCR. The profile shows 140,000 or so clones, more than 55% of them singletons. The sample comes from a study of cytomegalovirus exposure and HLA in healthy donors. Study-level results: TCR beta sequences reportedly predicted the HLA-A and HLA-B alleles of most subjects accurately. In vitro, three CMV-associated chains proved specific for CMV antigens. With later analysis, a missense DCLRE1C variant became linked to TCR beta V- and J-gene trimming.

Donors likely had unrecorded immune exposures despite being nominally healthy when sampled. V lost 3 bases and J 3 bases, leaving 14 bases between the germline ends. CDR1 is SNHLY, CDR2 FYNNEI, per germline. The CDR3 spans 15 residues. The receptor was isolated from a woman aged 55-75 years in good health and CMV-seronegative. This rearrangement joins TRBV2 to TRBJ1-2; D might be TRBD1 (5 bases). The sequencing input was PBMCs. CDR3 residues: CASSDSQGFHYGYTF. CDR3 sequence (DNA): TGTGCCAGCAGTGATAGCCAGGGTTTTCACTATGGCTACACCTTC.